One sample yielded the 10 T cell receptor beta chains listed below, sequenced in a study of blood T cell repertoires in COVID-19. Profiled with immunoSEQ multiplex PCR; TCRdb holds only in-frame clones, not every one. This table has just over 300,000 clones, 85% to 90% appearing once. Sequencing was done on a sample of PBMCs or T cells enriched from blood (not recorded which). The receptor set was obtained from a man aged 25 to 40 who had recovered from COVID-19.

This chain joins TRBV19 and TRBJ1-5; D call uncertain. This CDR3 contains 14 residues. Looked up from germline, CDR1 is LNHDA and CDR2 is SQIVND (reference sequence). The V and J ends lost 5 bases and 0 bases respectively, with 8 bases between them. CDR3 sequence reads: CASSLASSNQPQHF. CDR3 nucleotides: TGTGCCAGTAGTCTGGCCAGTAGCAATCAGCCCCAGCATTTT.

V usage is TRBV5-4 and J usage is TRBJ1-1; D uncertain. The CDR3 loop spans 16 amino acids. Germline CDR1 is SGHNT and CDR2 is YYREEE (reference sequence). Trimming took off 4 bases at V and 5 bases at J, with 21 bases between the two ends. CDR3 sequence (DNA): TGTGCCAGCAGCCCACCCGGCAGGTTGTACGTTACTGAAGCTTTCTTT. It specifies CASSPPGRLYVTEAFF.

V and J are TRBV27 and TRBJ1-2, with D tentatively TRBD1 (5 bases). V lost 2 bases to trimming and J lost 6 bases, with 16 bases between them. This CDR3 contains 15 residues. Germline V gene data show CDR1 as MNHEY and CDR2 as SMNVEV (reference sequence). The CDR3 region has the DNA TGTGCCAGCAGTTTAGTTGGGGGGGAACTGAATGGCTACACCTTC. It translates to CASSLVGGELNGYTF.

V usage is TRBV6-5 and J usage is TRBJ1-2; D not resolved. Germline CDR1 MNHEY, CDR2 SVGAGI. The CDR3 extends over 11 amino acids. The V and J ends lost 4 bases and 3 bases respectively, with 3 bases between them. The CDR3: CASSSDYGYTF. The CDR3 region has the DNA TGTGCCAGCAGTTCAGACTATGGCTACACCTTC.

The chain links TRBV30 to TRBJ2-7, with TRBD2 matching 7 bases. Germline trimming cut 5 bases from V and 2 bases from J; bases unmatched to any gene: 3. This CDR3 is 12 amino acids long. Germline V gives CDR1 GTSNPN, CDR2 SVGIG (reference sequence). CDR3 residues: CAWGLGAYEQYF. The CDR3 DNA sequence: TGTGCCTGGGGACTAGGAGCCTACGAGCAGTACTTC.

V gene TRBV11-1 combines with J gene TRBJ2-1, with a weak D call TRBD2 (6 bases). Germline V lookup: CDR1 SGHAT, CDR2 FQDESV (reference sequence). Trimming cost V 3 bases and J 6 bases, with 15 bases left between them. This CDR3 is built from 15 residues. The CDR3: CASSFLFVGGNEQFF. The CDR3 bases are TGTGCCAGCAGCTTCCTGTTTGTGGGGGGCAATGAGCAGTTCTTC.

There are a few counts of this clone. This chain connects TRBV5-4 to TRBJ2-7; 12 bases are shared with TRBD2. The V gene end was trimmed by 0 bases and the J gene end by 7 bases; junction bases not matched to a gene: 5. The CDR3 consists of 15 residues. Germline V gives CDR1 SGHNT, CDR2 YYREEE (reference sequence). CDR3 residues: CASSLGLAGDKEQYF. The CDR3 region has the DNA TGTGCCAGCAGCTTGGGACTAGCGGGAGATAAAGAGCAGTACTTC.

V and J are TRBV4-1 and TRBJ1-2, with D perhaps TRBD1 (6 bases). V was pared by 1 base and J by 7 bases, with 13 bases between. Germline CDR1 MGHRA, CDR2 YSYEKL. The CDR3 runs to 14 residues. The chain's CDR3 is CASSQVGAIRGYTF. Written as DNA, the CDR3 is TGCGCCAGCAGCCAAGTGGGGGCGATACGTGGCTACACCTTC.

This chain joins TRBV5-6 and TRBJ1-1; weak D call: TRBD1 (5 bases). Germline assignment: CDR1 SGHDT and CDR2 YYEEEE. The CDR3 loop spans 14 amino acids. Deletions cut 4 bases from V and 4 bases from J, with 14 bases between. CDR3 region: CASSPQGYGTEAFF. The CDR3, as DNA: TGTGCCAGCAGCCCTCAGGGATACGGCACTGAAGCTTTCTTT.

This chain connects TRBV4-2 to TRBJ2-5; 9 bases line up with TRBD2. The CDR3 extends over 18 amino acids. Germline loops: CDR1 LGHNA, CDR2 YNFKEQ. Trimming cost V 4 bases and J 0 bases; bases outside gene matches: 12. Here the CDR3 DNA reads TGTGCCAGCAGCCCCCAGTCGATAGCGGGGGATCACCAAGAGACCCAGTACTTC. Amino acids: CASSPQSIAGDHQETQYF.